Presented here are 28 T cell receptor beta chains from one specimen sequenced in a study of blood T cell repertoires in COVID-19. Using immunoSEQ multiplex PCR, the repertoire was profiled, and TCRdb retains in-frame clones only, with some absent. The sample has some 390,000 clones, 70% to 90% seen once. The sequenced sample consisted of peripheral blood. These TCRs come from a human donor in a cohort sampled during active COVID-19.

The V and J genes are TRBV2 and TRBJ2-7, with D possibly TRBD2 on 7 matching bases. The V end was cut by 6 bases, the J end by 11 bases, with 20 bases between. Germline loops: CDR1 SNHLY, CDR2 FYNNEI. There are 13 residues in the CDR3. The CDR3 here is CASRRGGSGSEYF. In DNA form, the CDR3 reads TGTGCCAGCAGGAGGGGGGGGTCCGGTTCGGAGTACTTC.

The genes are TRBV28 and TRBJ1-1; D gene uncertain. The CDR3 is 12 residues long. V was cut by 7 bases and J by 5 bases, with 11 bases left in between. CDR1 and CDR2 (germline): MDHEN, SYDVKM. CDR3 sequence reads: CASNGLETEAFF. CDR3 nucleotides: TGTGCCAGCAATGGGCTTGAGACTGAAGCTTTCTTT. The full variable domain, rest sourced from reference TRBV28 and TRBJ1-1, is DVKVTQSSRYLVKRTGEKVFLECVQDMDHENMFWYRQDPGLGLRLIYFSYDVKMKEKGDIPEGYSVSREKKERFSLILESASTNQTSMYLCASNGLETEAFFGQGTRLTVV.

The sample holds one count of this clone. The chain joins TRBV3-1 (or the pseudogene TRBV3-2) to TRBJ2-4; D remains unclear. Germline CDR1 and CDR2: LGHDT and YNNKEL (reference sequence). The CDR3 has 14 amino acids. V dropped 3 bases and J dropped 1 base, with 7 bases sitting between them. The CDR3, as DNA: TGTGCCAGCAGCCATGACTTGGCCAAAAACATTCAGTACTTC. This gives the protein CASSHDLAKNIQYF.

The chain couples TRBV5-1 to TRBJ2-1, with TRBD2 as a possible D gene (6 bases). The CDR3 runs 17 residues. Trimming took 6 bases from V and 5 from J, leaving 24 bases between them. Germline V gene lookup returns CDR1 SGHRS and CDR2 YFSETQ. The CDR3 nucleotides are TGCGCCAGCACCCCGGAGGGTACCTCCACATTAGACAATGAGCAGTTCTTC. Encoded protein: CASTPEGTSTLDNEQFF.

The rearrangement joins TRBV28 to TRBJ1-6; D uncertain. The CDR3 sequence is 13 residues long. Trimming took off 7 bases at V and 9 bases at J, with 13 bases between the two ends. Germline CDR1 MDHEN, CDR2 SYDVKM. CDR3 DNA sequence: TGTGCCAGCACCCTGGAGGGAGGTTCACCCCTCCACTTT. This sequence encodes CASTLEGGSPLHF.

This clone was detected only once. The rearrangement joins TRBV3-1 (or the pseudogene TRBV3-2) to TRBJ1-6; no firm D call. The CDR3 contains 15 residues. In germline, CDR1 is LGHDT, CDR2 YNNKEL (reference sequence). Trimming pared 0 bases from V and 8 bases from J, leaving 11 bases between. The CDR3 loop is CASSQETPRYSPLHF. The CDR3 DNA follows: TGTGCCAGCAGCCAAGAGACGCCTAGGTATTCACCCCTCCACTTT.

The chain recombines TRBV28 with TRBJ1-2, with D unresolved. The CDR3 is 11 residues long. V was clipped by 6 bases and J by 6 bases, with 8 bases between them. CDR1 MDHEN and CDR2 SYDVKM come from the germline V gene. As DNA, the CDR3 is TGTGCCAGCAGGGTCGGAGATGGCTACACCTTC. It translates to CASRVGDGYTF.

This clone was seen a handful of times. The V call is TRBV3-1 (or the pseudogene TRBV3-2), the J call TRBJ2-3; 7 bases line up with TRBD2. The V and J ends lost 1 base and 6 bases, in that order; junction bases with no gene match: 19. The V gene's germline CDR1 is LGHDT and CDR2 YNNKEL (reference sequence). This CDR3 contains 19 residues. DNA for the CDR3: TGTGCCAGCAGCCAAGTTCTGGCGGTGGTAGCGGGTCCCGAGGATACGCAGTATTTT. Translating gives CASSQVLAVVAGPEDTQYF.

V and J are TRBV25-1 and TRBJ2-4; 8 bases match TRBD1. From germline, CDR1 is MGHDK and CDR2 SYGVNS. The ends lost 1 base at V and 2 bases at J; junction bases unmatched: 10. The CDR3 extends over 18 amino acids. CDR3 sequence reads: CASSEFPGTGTSKNIQYF. CDR3 DNA sequence: TGTGCCAGCAGTGAATTCCCAGGGACAGGCACCTCCAAAAACATTCAGTACTTC.

The chain has TRBV3-1 (or the pseudogene TRBV3-2) and TRBJ1-1, with 7 bases lining up with TRBD1. The CDR3 sequence is 15 residues long. The V gene end was trimmed by 4 bases and the J gene end by 2 bases; junction bases not matched to a gene: 7. Germline V gives CDR1 LGHDT, CDR2 YNNKEL (reference sequence). DNA of the CDR3: TGTGCCAGCAGCCCCCGGAGGGGGCTAAACACTGAAGCTTTCTTT. This encodes CASSPRRGLNTEAFF.

The chain has TRBV3-1 (or the pseudogene TRBV3-2) and TRBJ2-7; D may be TRBD2 (6 bases). Trimming removed 3 bases from V and 3 bases from J, with 12 bases in between. Germline-derived CDR1 and CDR2 are LGHDT and YNNKEL (reference sequence). The CDR3 runs 14 residues. This CDR3 reads CASSQMGGIYEQYF. CDR3 nucleotides: TGTGCCAGCAGCCAGATGGGGGGAATCTACGAGCAGTACTTC.

The V gene is TRBV3-1 (or the pseudogene TRBV3-2), the J gene TRBJ2-1; 8 bases agree with TRBD2. The CDR3 is made up of 18 amino acids. The germline V gene encodes CDR1 LGHDT and CDR2 YNNKEL (reference sequence). V was pared by 1 base and J by 1 base, with 9 bases of the junction left unmatched. CDR3 loop: CASSQGLLSGGSYNEQFF. For the CDR3, the DNA is TGTGCCAGCAGCCAAGGGTTATTAAGCGGGGGATCCTACAATGAGCAGTTCTTC.

The J gene is TRBJ1-6, the V gene TRBV19; tentative D call: TRBD1 (5 bases). This CDR3 comprises 22 residues. Trimming left V 11 bases short and J 3 bases short, with 38 bases between. Per the germline V gene, CDR1 is LNHDA and CDR2 is SQIVND (reference sequence). CDR3 sequence (DNA): TGTGCCCTGGTCAGGGACCGGACTATAATTCACCCCTATCATGACTATAATTCACCCCTCCACTTT. As protein: CALVRDRTIIHPYHDYNSPLHF. Based on the CDR3 plus reference TRBV19 and TRBJ1-6, the full variable domain is DGGITQSPKYLFRKEGQNVTLSCEQNLNHDAMYWYRQDPGQGLRLIYYSQIVNDFQKGDIAEGYSVSREKKESFPLTVTSAQKNPTAFYLCALVRDRTIIHPYHDYNSPLHFGNGTRLTVT.

The V and J genes are TRBV5-1 and TRBJ2-6, with D perhaps matching TRBD1 (5 bases). The V end was cut by 2 bases, the J end by 3 bases, with 12 bases between. The CDR3 runs to 16 residues. Per the germline V gene, CDR1 is SGHRS and CDR2 is YFSETQ. This chain's CDR3 is CASSLSGLNGANVLTF. DNA for the CDR3: TGCGCCAGCAGCTTATCAGGGCTGAATGGGGCCAACGTCCTGACTTTC.

This clone appeared a single time. V and J are TRBV11-2 and TRBJ2-1, with 9 bases matching TRBD2. Per germline, CDR1 SGHAT and CDR2 FQNNGV. V was pared by 0 bases and J by 9 bases, with 6 bases of the junction left unmatched. This CDR3 has 15 residues. The CDR3: CASSLDGGRAAEQFF. The CDR3 DNA reads as TGTGCCAGCAGCTTAGATGGCGGGAGGGCCGCTGAGCAGTTCTTC.

V and J are TRBV5-1 and TRBJ1-1; 8 positions agree with TRBD1. The CDR3 is made up of 16 amino acids. Germline CDR1 SGHRS, CDR2 YFSETQ. The ends lost 0 bases at V and 8 bases at J; junction bases unmatched: 12. CDR3 loop: CASSLGLRGRLSEAFF. CDR3 DNA sequence: TGCGCCAGCAGCTTGGGTCTCAGGGGGCGATTATCGGAAGCTTTCTTT.

V usage is TRBV3-1 (or the pseudogene TRBV3-2) and J usage is TRBJ2-3; 11 nucleotides match TRBD2. The V and J ends lost 6 bases and 4 bases, in that order; junction bases with no gene match: 6. The CDR3 has 15 amino acids. Germline V gene data show CDR1 as LGHDT and CDR2 as YNNKEL (reference sequence). Written as DNA, the CDR3 is TGTGCCAGCAGTTTTAGCGGGAGGGCCCCAGATACGCAGTATTTT. Residues: CASSFSGRAPDTQYF.

The chain recombines TRBV7-3 with TRBJ2-1, with 8 bases aligning to TRBD2. Per the germline V gene, CDR1 is SGHTA and CDR2 is FQGTGA. V dropped 3 bases and J dropped 5; count of bases not matched to a gene: 6. This CDR3 is 15 amino acids long. The DNA of the CDR3 is TGTGCCAGCAGCTTGACAGCGGGGGAGCACAATGAGCAGTTCTTC. It specifies CASSLTAGEHNEQFF.

This chain links TRBV4-1 with TRBJ1-2; D not certain. Germline V lookup: CDR1 MGHRA, CDR2 YSYEKL. V lost 1 base, J lost 5 bases, and 17 bases lay in between. The CDR3 loop spans 16 amino acids. The CDR3 DNA reads as TGCGCCAGCAGCCAAGCAGACTCCCCCAACCTATATGGCTACACCTTC. Its translation: CASSQADSPNLYGYTF.

The sample holds one count of this clone. The rearrangement joins TRBV5-4 to TRBJ2-7; tentatively, D is TRBD1 (6 bases). The CDR3 contains 15 residues. Germline V gene data show CDR1 as SGHNT and CDR2 as YYREEE (reference sequence). V lost 1 base to trimming and J lost 2 bases, with 13 bases between them. In nucleotides, the CDR3 is TGTGCCAGCAGCTTGCCGGACAGCGCAACCTACGAGCAGTACTTC. Translating gives CASSLPDSATYEQYF.

The chain recombines TRBV2 with TRBJ2-1; the D gene is possibly TRBD2 (5 bases). Germline V CDR1 and CDR2: SNHLY, FYNNEI. The CDR3 is 13 amino acids. V dropped 10 bases and J dropped 4 bases, with 14 bases sitting between them. The CDR3 is CATHFSGYNEQFF. In DNA, the CDR3 is TGTGCCACCCACTTTTCGGGGTACAATGAGCAGTTCTTC.

The chain recombines TRBV7-2 with TRBJ2-1; 7 positions match TRBD2. CDR1 and CDR2 (germline): SGHTA, FQGNSA. The V gene end was trimmed by 0 bases and the J gene end by 7 bases; junction bases not matched to a gene: 3. The CDR3 is 14 residues long. DNA of the CDR3: TGTGCCAGCAGCTTAGCGGGGGGGTCGAATGAGCAGTTCTTC. It codes for CASSLAGGSNEQFF.

This clone appeared a few times. CDR3 nucleotide sequence: TGCGCCAGCAGCTTGGCCGGTGAGGGGGCGAGAGATACGCAGTATTTT. Its protein product is CASSLAGEGARDTQYF. J is TRBJ2-3 and V is TRBV5-1, with TRBD1 identical over 7 bases. The CDR3 length is 16 residues. V gave up 0 bases and J gave up 5 bases; unmatched junction bases: 9. CDR1 and CDR2 from the germline V gene are SGHRS and YFSETQ. Supplemented by reference TRBV5-1 and TRBJ2-3, the full variable domain reads KAGVTQTPRYLIKTRGQQVTLSCSPISGHRSVSWYQQTPGQGLQFLFEYFSETQRNKGNFPGRFSGRQFSNSRSEMNVSTLELGDSALYLCASSLAGEGARDTQYFGPGTRLTVL.

This rearrangement joins TRBV7-9 to TRBJ2-3; no firm D call. Per the germline V gene, CDR1 is SEHNR and CDR2 is FQNEAQ (reference sequence). V was trimmed by 6 bases and J by 4 bases, leaving 8 bases between them. The CDR3 runs 12 residues. The CDR3, as DNA: TGTGCCAGCAGGTTCGGAGCAGATACGCAGTATTTT. This sequence encodes CASRFGADTQYF.

The chain employs TRBV28 and TRBJ2-5; the D gene is possibly TRBD1 (5 bases). Looked up from germline, CDR1 is MDHEN and CDR2 is SYDVKM. V was trimmed by 8 bases and J by 4 bases, leaving 17 bases between them. The CDR3 runs to 14 residues. The CDR3 region has the DNA TGTGCCAGCCGACCCAGGGTTGCTACAGAGACCCAGTACTTC. Protein: CASRPRVATETQYF. The whole variable domain, remainder taken from reference TRBV28 and TRBJ2-5, is DVKVTQSSRYLVKRTGEKVFLECVQDMDHENMFWYRQDPGLGLRLIYFSYDVKMKEKGDIPEGYSVSREKKERFSLILESASTNQTSMYLCASRPRVATETQYFGPGTRLLVL.

The chain combines TRBV5-5 with TRBJ2-6; D perhaps matches TRBD2 (6 bases). Per the germline V gene, CDR1 is SGHKS and CDR2 is YYEKEE (reference sequence). The CDR3 sequence is 16 residues long. Trimming pared 4 bases from V and 3 bases from J, leaving 14 bases between. The CDR3 nucleotides read TGTGCCAGCAGCAATCCCATGGGAGGTGGGGCCAACGTCCTGACTTTC. This translates into CASSNPMGGGANVLTF.

The chain carries TRBV7-2 and TRBJ2-3, with a possible D match to TRBD2 (5 bases). Germline assignment: CDR1 SGHTA and CDR2 FQGNSA. There are 13 residues in the CDR3. Trimming pared 5 bases from V and 4 bases from J, leaving 10 bases between. The CDR3 sequence is CASSTDLADTQYF. CDR3 DNA: TGTGCCAGCAGCACGGACTTGGCAGATACGCAGTATTTT.

This CDR3 is CAWWPGGSISYEQYF. The CDR3 DNA follows: TGTGCCTGGTGGCCTGGGGGGAGTATTTCCTACGAGCAGTACTTC. The chain is built from TRBV30 and TRBJ2-7, with D perhaps matching TRBD2 (6 bases). The CDR3 is made up of 15 amino acids. Germline lookup yields CDR1 GTSNPN and CDR2 SVGIG (reference sequence). V was clipped by 5 bases and J by 1 base, with 18 bases between them. The full variable domain, completed using reference TRBV30 and TRBJ2-7, is SQTIHQWPATLVQPVGSPLSLECTVEGTSNPNLYWYRQAAGRGLQLLFYSVGIGQISSEVPQNLSASRPQDRQFILSSKKLLLSDSGFYLCAWWPGGSISYEQYFGPGTRLTVT.